Below are 2 T cell receptor beta chains sequenced from a single sample in a study of T cells in tuberculosis (dated by TCRdb to about 2018). Library prep was done by the immunoSEQ multiplex PCR assay. TCRdb took over this immuneACCESS table, retaining in-frame rearrangements with V and J assigned. Such tables are incomplete; in checked studies, under half of the missing clones stem from an unresolved V gene, and the remainder is unexplained. The sample table shows some 34,000 clones, and 95% to 97% are seen once. Clones ranked in the top ten supply around 6% of the sample. The sequencing sample was made of PBMCs. The source is a donor aged 10-29 years with latent tuberculosis or without tuberculosis infection.

CDR3 nucleotides: TGTGCCACGGAGTCCGGGACTTCCGGGGCAGATACGCAGTATTTT. It yields the protein CATESGTSGADTQYF. This chain joins TRBV6-1 and TRBJ2-3, with a tentative D call TRBD2 (6 bases). The CDR3 totals 15 residues. The V end was cut by 10 bases, the J end by 4 bases, with 21 bases between. Germline CDR1 reads MNHNS; CDR2 reads SASEGT.

This chain uses TRBV13 with TRBJ1-4, with D tentatively TRBD1 (6 bases). V was pared by 2 bases and J by 6 bases, with 13 bases between. Per the germline V gene, CDR1 is PRHDT and CDR2 is FYEKMQ (reference sequence). This CDR3 has 15 residues. The chain's CDR3 is CASSLRQAGYEKLFF. CDR3 DNA sequence: TGTGCCAGCAGCTTAAGACAGGCGGGCTATGAAAAACTGTTTTTT.